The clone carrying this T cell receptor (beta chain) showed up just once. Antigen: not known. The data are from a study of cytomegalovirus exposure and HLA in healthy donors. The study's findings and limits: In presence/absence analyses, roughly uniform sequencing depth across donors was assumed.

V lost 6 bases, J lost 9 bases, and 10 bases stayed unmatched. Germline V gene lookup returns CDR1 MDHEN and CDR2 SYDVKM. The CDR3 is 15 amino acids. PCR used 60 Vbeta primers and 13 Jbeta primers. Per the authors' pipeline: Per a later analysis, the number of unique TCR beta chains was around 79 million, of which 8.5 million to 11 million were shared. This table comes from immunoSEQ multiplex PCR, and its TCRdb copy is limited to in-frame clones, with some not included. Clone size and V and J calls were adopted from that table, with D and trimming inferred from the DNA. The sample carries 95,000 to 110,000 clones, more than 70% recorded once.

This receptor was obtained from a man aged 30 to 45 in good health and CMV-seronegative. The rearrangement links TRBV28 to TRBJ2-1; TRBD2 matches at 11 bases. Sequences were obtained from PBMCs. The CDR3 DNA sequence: TGTGCCAGCAGAGGGAGTAGCGGGGGGGCTCGTGAGCAGTTCTTC. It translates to CASRGSSGGAREQFF.